One sample yielded the 13 T cell receptor beta chains listed below, sequenced in a study of blood T cells in healthy people across ages. A sample-barcoded 5' primer and a J-beta primer mix were used in a second PCR of roughly 7 to 11 cycles. TCRdb fed the 5' RACE reads into MiXCR, producing one record per CDR3 protein. The sample comprises 1,800,000 or so distinct CDR3 sequences, approximately 40% of which are singletons, and roughly 23% rests with the top ten. The sample taken for sequencing was blood. The receptor source for this set is a human donor in good health.

This chain connects TRBV7-2 to TRBJ2-5; no definite D call. The CDR3 is 16 residues long. Germline V lookup: CDR1 SGHTA, CDR2 FQGNSA. V was trimmed by 3 bases and J by 1 base, leaving 15 bases between them. CDR3 loop: CASSFSGPPLQETQYF. CDR3 bases: TGTGCCAGCAGCTTTTCCGGACCGCCACTCCAAGAGACCCAGTACTTC.

The V and J genes are TRBV12-3 or TRBV12-4 and TRBJ2-1; D not certain. The V end lost 4 bases, the J end lost 6 bases, and 7 bases lay between the germline ends. CDR3 length: 12 amino acids. The CDR3 DNA is TGTGCCAGCAGTTCCGACCTCAATGAGCAGTTCTTC. Translating gives CASSSDLNEQFF.

The chain combines TRBV7-9 with TRBJ2-3; D remains ambiguous. The CDR3 sequence is 14 residues long. The ends were cut back, 5 bases at V and 2 bases at J, with 11 bases in the middle. Germline V gene lookup returns CDR1 SEHNR and CDR2 FQNEAQ (reference sequence). The CDR3 loop reads CASSPLFTTDTQYF. The CDR3 bases are TGTGCCAGCAGCCCTCTTTTTACCACAGATACGCAGTATTTT.

This clonotype was recorded many times. This chain joins TRBV9 and TRBJ1-2; TRBD1 agrees at 12 bases. Trimming cost V 2 bases and J 5 bases; bases outside gene matches: 4. This CDR3 is built from 15 residues. Germline CDR1 and CDR2: SGDLS and YYNGEE. The CDR3 coding sequence is TGTGCCAGCAGCGTCGGGACAGGGGGCGGATATGGCTACACCTTC. This translates into CASSVGTGGGYGYTF. Full variable domain (outside the CDR3, taken from reference TRBV9 and TRBJ1-2): DSGVTQTPKHLITATGQRVTLRCSPRSGDLSVYWYQQSLDQGLQFLIQYYNGEERAKGNILERFSAQQFPDLHSELNLSSLELGDSALYFCASSVGTGGGYGYTFGSGTRLTVV.

This clonotype was seen a handful of times. The J gene is TRBJ2-4, the V gene TRBV11-2; perhaps TRBD1 as D (6 bases). The DNA end lines up better with TRBJ2-7; the J call may be wrong. CDR1 SGHAT and CDR2 FQNNGV come from the germline V gene. There are 13 residues in the CDR3. CDR3 sequence reads: CASSPRYRDEQYF. As DNA, the CDR3 is TGTGCCAGCAGCCCCCGATACAGGGACGAGCAGTACTTC.

This rearrangement joins TRBV14 to TRBJ2-5; tentative D call: TRBD1 (5 bases). Germline values: CDR1 SGHDN, CDR2 FVKESK. The CDR3 covers 17 residues. Trimming shortened V by 4 bases and J by 2 bases, and 20 bases separated the two germline ends. The CDR3 loop is CASSPITGFRSQETQYF. The CDR3 coding sequence is TGTGCCAGCAGCCCAATCACAGGTTTTCGATCGCAAGAGACCCAGTACTTC.

This clonotype was found many times. This CDR3 is CATRRSRTGINYGYTF. Here the CDR3 DNA reads TGTGCCACCAGGAGGTCTCGGACAGGAATTAACTATGGCTACACCTTC. The V call is TRBV15, the J call TRBJ1-2; TRBD1 matches 7 bases. This CDR3 has 16 residues. The J segment lost 1 base and the V segment lost 6 bases, leaving 11 bases of the junction unmatched. CDR1 LNHNV and CDR2 YYDKDF come from the germline V gene (reference sequence).

This clonotype was counted many times. The rearrangement links TRBV7-2 to TRBJ2-2; 7 nucleotides agree with TRBD2. Losses at the gene ends were 6 bases for V and 6 bases for J; bases not matched to a gene: 4. Germline V lookup: CDR1 SGHTA, CDR2 FQGNSA. The CDR3 extends over 13 amino acids. CDR3 residues: CASRGGVSGELFF. CDR3 DNA sequence: TGTGCCAGCAGGGGGGGGGTATCCGGGGAGCTGTTTTTT.

The V and J genes are TRBV20-1 and TRBJ2-4, with 9 bases lining up with TRBD2. Matching the DNA end better, TRBJ2-5 makes the J call doubtful. Looked up from germline, CDR1 is DFQATT and CDR2 is SNEGSKA (reference sequence). The CDR3 runs 17 residues. CDR3 sequence (DNA): TGCAGTACTACAGAGGTAGCGGGGGATTTTGCCGGGGAGACCCAGTACTTC. Protein sequence: CSTTEVAGDFAGETQYF.

A few counts support this clonotype. The chain joins TRBV6-1 to TRBJ2-3; 8 bases are shared with TRBD1. Germline assignment: CDR1 MNHNS and CDR2 SASEGT. Trimming took 4 bases from V and 2 from J; bases not matched to a gene: 8. The CDR3 runs 16 residues. The CDR3 reads CASSGTDRVDTDTQYF. The CDR3 DNA sequence: TGTGCCAGCAGTGGAACGGACAGGGTAGACACAGATACGCAGTATTTT.

This chain connects TRBV27 to TRBJ2-7; no clear D gene. The germline CDR1 and CDR2 sequences are MNHEY and SMNVEV (reference sequence). V was trimmed by 4 bases and J by 2 bases, leaving 9 bases between them. CDR3 length: 13 amino acids. CDR3 coding DNA: TGTGCCAGCAGTTCCGCCAGGACCTACGAGCAGTACTTC. This sequence encodes CASSSARTYEQYF.

Only a few counts were recorded for this clonotype. The chain links TRBV13 to TRBJ1-1; D remains ambiguous. V was shortened by 5 bases and J by 0 bases, with 16 bases between the two germline ends. The CDR3 spans 16 residues. Germline V gene lookup returns CDR1 PRHDT and CDR2 FYEKMQ (reference sequence). The CDR3 sequence: CASSAQYTLLNTEAFF. In nucleotides, the CDR3 is TGTGCCAGCAGCGCGCAATACACACTTTTGAACACTGAAGCTTTCTTT.

This clonotype has at least ten counts. The J gene is TRBJ2-6, the V gene TRBV7-9; TRBD1 agrees at 9 bases. V was pared by 5 bases and J by 2 bases, with 10 bases of the junction left unmatched. The CDR3 extends over 18 amino acids. Germline values: CDR1 SEHNR, CDR2 FQNEAQ (reference sequence). The CDR3 region is CASSQLWDRDAGANVLTF. CDR3 coding DNA: TGTGCCAGCAGCCAACTATGGGACAGGGATGCTGGGGCCAACGTCCTGACTTTC.